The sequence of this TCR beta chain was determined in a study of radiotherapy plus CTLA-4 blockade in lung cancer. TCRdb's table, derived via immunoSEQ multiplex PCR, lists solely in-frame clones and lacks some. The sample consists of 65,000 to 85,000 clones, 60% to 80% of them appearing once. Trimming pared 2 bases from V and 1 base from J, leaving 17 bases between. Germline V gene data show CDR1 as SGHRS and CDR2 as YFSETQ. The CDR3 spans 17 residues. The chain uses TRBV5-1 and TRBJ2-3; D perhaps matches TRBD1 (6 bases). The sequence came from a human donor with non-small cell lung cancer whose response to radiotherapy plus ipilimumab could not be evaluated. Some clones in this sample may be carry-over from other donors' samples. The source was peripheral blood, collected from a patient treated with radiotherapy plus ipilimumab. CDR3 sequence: CASSLYPQGGGTDTQYF. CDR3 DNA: TGCGCCAGCAGCTTATACCCACAGGGTGGGGGCACAGATACGCAGTATTTT.